This T cell receptor beta chain was sequenced during a study of graft-versus-host responses after intestinal transplantation. Clones were read by immunoSEQ multiplex PCR, and TCRdb kept only the in-frame ones, dropping some. The data hold about 3,500 clones, with approximately 94% observed a single time. Germline V CDR1 and CDR2: SEHNR, FQNEAQ (reference sequence). This CDR3 comprises 17 residues. V was clipped by 3 bases and J by 1 base, with 18 bases between them. The receptor's source is a human patient who received an intestinal transplant, so some T cells may come from the graft donor. This chain uses TRBV7-9 with TRBJ2-5, with unresolved D. This specimen was PBMCs, taken 11 days after intestinal transplantation. DNA of the CDR3: TGTGCCAGCAGCTTTTCCATCCCCAAGGAATCCCAAGAGACCCAGTACTTC. Its protein is CASSFSIPKESQETQYF.